This TCR beta chain originates from a study of PD-1 blockade in classical Hodgkin lymphoma. Study-level points and caveats: The study reported lower baseline TCR diversity in newly diagnosed patients than in healthy donors. The drivers behind the repertoire differences, possibly disease activity or prior therapy, remain undefined.

Note on this clone: As yet, its antigen is unknown.

Measured with immunoSEQ multiplex PCR; TCRdb has only the in-frame clones, and not every one. The data contain about 28,000 clones, approximately 89% of them singletons. This sample's time point: newly diagnosed, previously untreated cHL patient sample. Comparator PBMCs were from newly diagnosed, untreated classical Hodgkin lymphoma. The sequenced material came from peripheral blood mononuclear cells (PBMCs). The TCR comes from a human donor with classical Hodgkin lymphoma.

CDR3 sequence reads: CASSPSGLPETQYF. The CDR3 DNA reads TGTGCCAGCAGCCCCTCGGGGCTCCCAGAGACCCAGTACTTC. The chain is built from TRBV7-2 and TRBJ2-5, with D perhaps being TRBD1 or TRBD2 (5 bases each). Trimming removed 5 bases at V and 4 bases at J, with 14 bases between. From germline, CDR1 is SGHTA and CDR2 FQGNSA. CDR3 length: 14 residues. The whole variable domain, remainder taken from reference TRBV7-2 and TRBJ2-5, is GAGVSQSPSNKVTEKGKDVELRCDPISGHTALYWYRQSLGQGLEFLIYFQGNSAPDKSGLPSDRFSAERTGGSVSTLTIQRTQQEDSAVYLCASSPSGLPETQYFGPGTRLLVL.